A single T cell receptor (beta chain) is shown here with its context. The target antigen is unknown. Timing groups of about 4 and about 12 weeks for second doses were pooled. These data originate in a study of T cell responses to AZD1222 COVID-19 vaccine. Notes on the study in general: AZD1222 recipients seropositive at baseline numbered only 5 to 7. Targeting of unmutated variant regions was reportedly seen in nearly half of spike-specific TCRs. Along spike, vaccine-associated CD4 TCRs were found throughout, with dominance at 160-218 and 743-854.

The assay was immunoSEQ multiplex PCR, and TCRdb's table has in-frame clones only and misses some. Among more than 110,000 clones, about nine tenths were seen once, and the ten largest hold around 3.3%. This clonotype originated in an adult who received the AZD1222 COVID-19 vaccine. This specimen was peripheral blood, taken 28 days after the second AZD1222 dose.

The CDR3 DNA follows: TGTGCCAGCAGCCCCGCCTGGGGCCCAGATACGCAGTATTTT. It encodes CASSPAWGPDTQYF. V usage is TRBV3-1 (or the pseudogene TRBV3-2) and J usage is TRBJ2-3, with D possibly TRBD1 on 5 matching bases. This CDR3 is 14 amino acids long. Germline V lookup: CDR1 LGHDT, CDR2 YNNKEL (reference sequence). V dropped 4 bases and J dropped 4 bases, with 12 bases sitting between them.